These T cell receptor beta chains were read from a single sample in a study of blood T cell repertoires in COVID-19. The assay was immunoSEQ multiplex PCR, and TCRdb's table has in-frame clones only and misses some. The data contain about 310,000 clones, roughly 87% of them singletons. The specimen sequenced was peripheral blood. All receptors derive from a man younger than 35 with active or convalescent COVID-19. The CDR3 runs from the conserved cysteine through the conserved F or W. A D gene is named only where the DNA matches it firmly. Clone size is not always given. Where it is, it says once, few, many or a class for expanded clones.

>TRBD2|16|-|TRBJ2-3|TRBV9
TGTGCCAGCAGCGGTCATAGCGGGAAGAGCACAGATACGCAGTATTTT
CASSGHSGKSTDTQYF
>-|15|few|TRBJ1-6|TRBV11-2
TGTGCCAGCAGCTTATCGTACGGGAAGGACTCACCCCTCCACTTT
CASSLSYGKDSPLHF
>-|13|-|TRBJ2-2|TRBV18
TGTGCCAGCTCACCAGTGGAGACCGGGGAGCTGTTTTTT
CASSPVETGELFF
>-|14|-|TRBJ1-1|TRBV19
TGTGCCAGTAGGGGATGGGGGCTGAACACTGAAGCTTTCTTT
CASRGWGLNTEAFF
>-|16|-|TRBJ2-3|TRBV15
TGTGCCACCAGCAGCGAGCTAGCCTTGTCGACAGATACGCAGTATTTT
CATSSELALSTDTQYF
>TRBD1|16|-|TRBJ1-6|TRBV6-5
TGTGCCAGCAGTTACTCGGCCGGGGACAGGGATTCACCCCTCCACTTT
CASSYSAGDRDSPLHF
>-|13|-|TRBJ1-1|TRBV5-8
TGTGCCAGCAGCTTGGGCAGGGCCACTGAAGCTTTCTTT
CASSLGRATEAFF
>-|12|-|TRBJ2-1|TRBV18
TGTGCCAGCTCACAACAGAGCAATGAGCAGTTCTTC
CASSQQSNEQFF
>-|14|-|TRBJ1-3|TRBV7-2
TGTGCCAGCAGCTTTACAGGCTTGGGAAACACCATATATTTT
CASSFTGLGNTIYF
>TRBD1|12|-|TRBJ2-1|TRBV10-1
TGCGCCAGCCGACAGGGGTTGGATGAGCAGTTCTTC
CASRQGLDEQFF
>-|14|-|TRBJ2-3|TRBV11-2
TGTGCCAGCGGGGGGACCGTAGGTTCAGATACGCAGTATTTT
CASGGTVGSDTQYF
>-|16|-|TRBJ2-1|TRBV10-3
TGTGCCATCAGTGAGTCGGAGGGAATTTCCTACAATGAGCAGTTCTTC
CAISESEGISYNEQFF
>-|13|-|TRBJ2-7|TRBV25-1
TGTGCCAGCAGTGTGTCAGGGACCTACGAGCAGTACTTC
CASSVSGTYEQYF
>TRBD2|19|-|TRBJ2-1|TRBV4-1
TGCGCCAGCAGCCAAGGAGTACCCCCAGCGGGAATTGCCTACAATGAGCAGTTCTTC
CASSQGVPPAGIAYNEQFF
>TRBD1|15|-|TRBJ2-2|TRBV10-1
TGCGCCAGCAGTGAGTACAGGGGGCTCACCGGGGAGCTGTTTTTT
CASSEYRGLTGELFF
>-|17|-|TRBJ1-1|TRBV19
TGTGCCAGTAGTATATGGTCGGGAAAACACTCGAACACTGAAGCTTTCTTT
CASSIWSGKHSNTEAFF
>-|14|-|TRBJ1-1|TRBV5-6
TGTGCCAGCAGCCCACTCGGTATGAACACTGAAGCTTTCTTT
CASSPLGMNTEAFF
>TRBD2|20|-|TRBJ2-7|TRBV3-1/TRBV3-2
TGTGCCAGCAGCCAACAAGCAATGGGACTAGCGGGTCCCATCTCCTACGAGCAGTACTTC
CASSQQAMGLAGPISYEQYF
>TRBD1|14|-|TRBJ2-7|TRBV27
TGTGCCAGCGCCCCAGACAGGGGGCTGGGGGAGCAGTACTTC
CASAPDRGLGEQYF
>-|16|-|TRBJ2-1|TRBV7-9
TGTGCCAGCAGCCCCGCCGGGACTGTACCCTTCAATGAGCAGTTCTTC
CASSPAGTVPFNEQFF
>TRBD2|14|-|TRBJ2-1|TRBV10-2
TGCGCCAGCACCAGACTAGCGGGTTACAATGAGCAGTTCTTC
CASTRLAGYNEQFF
>TRBD1|16|-|TRBJ2-1|TRBV4-3
TGCGCCAGCAGCCACGCACCAGGGACAGGGGGCAATGAGCAGTTCTTC
CASSHAPGTGGNEQFF
>-|15|-|TRBJ1-6|TRBV15
TGTGCCACCAGCAGAGATATGGCCAGTAATTCACCCCTCCACTTT
CATSRDMASNSPLHF
>TRBD2|13|-|TRBJ2-7|TRBV2
TGTGCCAGATCGGTGGGAGGGCACTACGAGCAGTACTTC
CARSVGGHYEQYF
>-|14|-|TRBJ2-1|TRBV6-5
TGTGCCAGCAGTCCTAGGGGGGGAACCGATGAGCAGTTCTTC
CASSPRGGTDEQFF